This TCR beta chain was documented in a study of T-cell reconstitution after alpha-beta-depleted transplantation in children (dated by TCRdb to about 2016). Notes on the research overall: T-cell immune reconstitution after TCRalphabeta/CD19-depleted allogeneic hematopoietic cell transplantation in children was quantitatively tracked in the study by means of TCR repertoire profiling. Summary of the overall study and its limitations: In some patients, high TCRbeta diversity at day 60 was attributed to recipient T cells and intrathymic progenitors that had survived conditioning. Hyperexpanded clone frequencies declined over subsequent months; after one year, T-cell counts and TCRbeta diversity were mostly attributed to newly produced T cells. About two months after transplant, the apparently early recovery of alphabetaT-cell counts reportedly depended on just several hundred clones that had expanded rapidly and came from non-depleted graft cells.

As regards this clonotype: The antigen it binds to is not known. No base quality values were provided; no much bigger clone lies one nucleotide off.

The meaning of the sample's treatment or condition label: allogeneic hematopoietic cell transplantation with graft depleted of TCRalphabeta T cells and CD19 B cells. TCRalphabeta/CD19-depleted allogeneic hematopoietic cell grafts were given to the transplant recipients, all of whom were children. The germline V gene encodes CDR1 MDHEN and CDR2 SYDVKM. Relative to germline, V is missing 5 bases and J is missing 5 bases, with 1 base of the junction outside any gene match. Including the terminal cysteine and phenylalanine, the CDR3 comprises 12 residues. Here the CDR3 DNA is all that survives: 36 bases in frame from base 1. The method behind the library was PCR. Instrument on record: Illumina HiSeq 2500. To normalize quantification of the TCRbeta repertoire, the TCR libraries were built with molecular barcoding that relied on unique molecular identifiers. TCRdb passed the public sequencing reads through fastp at Q25 and MiXCR, retaining productive beta sequences. Each CDR3 protein gets just one entry, which takes the most common genes and DNA from the rows behind it. A total of tens of thousands of distinct CDR3 sequences appear in this sample, just under 5% of them only once. 15% to 20% of the sample is in the top ten clones.

The sample here was PBMCs, mostly from graft donor cells, taken 180 days after TCRalphabeta/CD19-depleted stem cell transplant. The V gene is TRBV28 and the J gene is TRBJ1-2, and 8 junctional nucleotides match TRBD1. This sequence originates from a boy under two years old who had a stem cell transplant for acute myeloid leukemia, so the T cells may come from the graft donor. The sequence in DNA is TGTGCCAGCAGTCGGACAGGGTATGGCTACACCTTC. Its protein is CASSRTGYGYTF.